This is a list of T cell receptor beta chains from one sample in a study of T-cell reconstitution after alpha-beta-depleted transplantation in children. TCRdb ran MiXCR on the PCR reads and lists one entry per CDR3 protein. The sample shows 200,000 to 250,000 distinct CDR3 sequences, about 8.2% of them seen only once. Sequencing was performed on PBMCs, mostly from graft donor cells, taken 360 days after TCRalphabeta/CD19-depleted stem cell transplant. The receptors were sampled from a male patient between 2 and 10 years old who had a stem cell transplant for acute myeloid leukemia, so the T cells may come from the graft donor. Both conserved end residues are part of each CDR3. Fields, in order: clone size, V gene, J gene, D gene, CDR3 protein, CDR3 DNA. D genes are given only for firm matches. Rows may omit the clone size; those that give it use once, few, many or a size class.

abundance: few; v_gene: TRBV10-3; j_gene: TRBJ2-3; d_gene: TRBD2; CDR3aa: CAISEAGTSGGRGDTQYF; CDR3nt: TGTGCCATCAGTGAGGCCGGGACTAGCGGGGGGAGGGGAGATACGCAGTATTTT
abundance: few; v_gene: TRBV12-3/TRBV12-4; j_gene: TRBJ1-2; d_gene: .; CDR3aa: CASSRRDRDYGYTF; CDR3nt: TGTGCCAGCAGTCGGAGGGATAGGGACTATGGCTACACCTTC
abundance: .; v_gene: TRBV10-3; j_gene: TRBJ2-7; d_gene: .; CDR3aa: CAIRLLEGSYEQYF; CDR3nt: TGTGCCATCAGATTACTAGAAGGGAGCTACGAGCAGTACTTC
abundance: few; v_gene: TRBV10-3; j_gene: TRBJ2-2; d_gene: .; CDR3aa: CAISGSGANTGELFF; CDR3nt: TGTGCCATCAGCGGGTCCGGGGCGAACACCGGGGAGCTGTTTTTT
abundance: .; v_gene: TRBV18; j_gene: TRBJ2-3; d_gene: .; CDR3aa: CASSPGQGRTSGTDTQYF; CDR3nt: TGTGCCAGCTCTCCTGGACAGGGTCGGACTAGCGGCACAGATACGCAGTATTTT
abundance: many; v_gene: TRBV20-1; j_gene: TRBJ2-3; d_gene: TRBD2; CDR3aa: CSALTGTSGFSTDTQYF; CDR3nt: TGCAGTGCTTTAACCGGGACTAGCGGCTTTAGCACAGATACGCAGTATTTT
abundance: few; v_gene: TRBV11-2; j_gene: TRBJ2-1; d_gene: .; CDR3aa: CASSLGPSGLLSSYNEQFF; CDR3nt: TGTGCCAGCAGCTTAGGTCCATCCGGGCTTTTGAGCTCCTACAATGAGCAGTTCTTC
abundance: many; v_gene: TRBV7-8; j_gene: TRBJ2-5; d_gene: TRBD1; CDR3aa: CASSPNRGDQETQYF; CDR3nt: TGTGCCAGCAGCCCCAACAGGGGCGACCAAGAGACCCAGTACTTC
abundance: once; v_gene: TRBV20-1; j_gene: TRBJ2-7; d_gene: .; CDR3aa: CSATLEDLYEQYF; CDR3nt: TGCAGTGCCACTTTGGAGGACCTCTACGAGCAGTACTTC
abundance: few; v_gene: TRBV18; j_gene: TRBJ2-3; d_gene: .; CDR3aa: CASSPGRGGTDTQYF; CDR3nt: TGTGCCAGCTCACCGGGCAGAGGGGGCACAGATACGCAGTATTTT
abundance: few; v_gene: TRBV5-1; j_gene: TRBJ1-6; d_gene: .; CDR3aa: CASSPRENSPLHF; CDR3nt: TGCGCCAGCAGCCCCCGGGAAAATTCACCCCTCCACTTT
abundance: many; v_gene: TRBV12-3/TRBV12-4; j_gene: TRBJ1-1; d_gene: .; CDR3aa: CASSLWKRNTEAFF; CDR3nt: TGTGCCAGCAGTTTGTGGAAAAGGAACACTGAAGCTTTCTTT
abundance: few; v_gene: TRBV7-2; j_gene: TRBJ2-3; d_gene: .; CDR3aa: CASGWGPSTDTQYF; CDR3nt: TGTGCCAGCGGTTGGGGACCTAGCACAGATACGCAGTATTTT
abundance: few; v_gene: TRBV18; j_gene: TRBJ1-2; d_gene: .; CDR3aa: CASSPPEGFYHGYTF; CDR3nt: TGTGCCAGCTCACCACCCGAGGGGTTTTACCACGGCTACACCTTC
abundance: many; v_gene: TRBV5-1; j_gene: TRBJ2-1; d_gene: .; CDR3aa: CASSLVRTEEQFF; CDR3nt: TGCGCCAGCAGCTTGGTCCGGACGGAAGAGCAGTTCTTC
abundance: few; v_gene: TRBV6-2/TRBV6-3; j_gene: TRBJ2-7; d_gene: .; CDR3aa: CASTGIYEQYF; CDR3nt: TGTGCCAGCACAGGGATATACGAGCAGTACTTC
abundance: .; v_gene: TRBV5-6; j_gene: TRBJ2-1; d_gene: TRBD2; CDR3aa: CASYFLAGEIYNEQFF; CDR3nt: TGTGCCAGCTACTTTCTAGCGGGGGAAATCTACAATGAGCAGTTCTTC
abundance: few; v_gene: TRBV20-1; j_gene: TRBJ2-3; d_gene: TRBD2; CDR3aa: CSARDSGRALTDTQYF; CDR3nt: TGCAGTGCTAGAGACAGCGGGAGGGCCCTCACAGATACGCAGTATTTT
abundance: few; v_gene: TRBV29-1; j_gene: TRBJ1-1; d_gene: TRBD1; CDR3aa: CSIHRGGDTEAFF; CDR3nt: TGCAGCATCCACAGGGGGGGAGACACTGAAGCTTTCTTT
abundance: many; v_gene: TRBV12-3/TRBV12-4; j_gene: TRBJ2-7; d_gene: TRBD2; CDR3aa: CDSSLGGGSGRNNEQYF; CDR3nt: TGTGACAGCAGTTTAGGGGGAGGTAGCGGGAGAAACAACGAGCAGTACTTC
abundance: many; v_gene: TRBV20-1; j_gene: TRBJ2-5; d_gene: .; CDR3aa: CSARYGEETQYF; CDR3nt: TGCAGTGCTAGATACGGGGAAGAGACCCAGTACTTC
abundance: .; v_gene: TRBV9; j_gene: TRBJ2-1; d_gene: .; CDR3aa: CASSSRGYSNNEQFF; CDR3nt: TGTGCCAGCAGCTCCCGGGGCTACTCGAACAATGAGCAGTTCTTC
abundance: .; v_gene: TRBV7-9; j_gene: TRBJ1-1; d_gene: .; CDR3aa: CASSPPGPEGTEAFF; CDR3nt: TGTGCCAGCAGCCCCCCGGGACCCGAGGGGACTGAAGCTTTCTTT
abundance: few; v_gene: TRBV4-3; j_gene: TRBJ2-1; d_gene: TRBD2; CDR3aa: CASSQDPGLAGVIGNEQFF; CDR3nt: TGCGCCAGCAGCCAAGATCCGGGACTAGCGGGGGTAATCGGGAATGAGCAGTTCTTC
abundance: .; v_gene: TRBV5-6; j_gene: TRBJ2-7; d_gene: .; CDR3aa: CASSKDWRAEQYF; CDR3nt: TGTGCCAGCAGCAAGGATTGGCGGGCCGAGCAGTACTTC
abundance: .; v_gene: TRBV20-1; j_gene: TRBJ2-3; d_gene: TRBD2; CDR3aa: CSARGSGRPTDTQYF; CDR3nt: TGCAGTGCTAGAGGAAGCGGGAGGCCCACAGATACGCAGTATTTT
abundance: many; v_gene: TRBV2; j_gene: TRBJ2-7; d_gene: TRBD2; CDR3aa: CASSVVSGRAYEQYF; CDR3nt: TGTGCCAGCAGCGTTGTCAGCGGGAGGGCATACGAGCAGTACTTC
abundance: many; v_gene: TRBV6-2/TRBV6-3; j_gene: TRBJ1-1; d_gene: .; CDR3aa: CASSYSLANTEAFF; CDR3nt: TGTGCCAGCAGTTACTCGTTAGCGAACACTGAAGCTTTCTTT
abundance: few; v_gene: TRBV12-3/TRBV12-4; j_gene: TRBJ2-2; d_gene: TRBD2; CDR3aa: CASNWGGTGELFF; CDR3nt: TGTGCCAGCAATTGGGGGGGCACCGGGGAGCTGTTTTTT
abundance: many; v_gene: TRBV11-1; j_gene: TRBJ2-1; d_gene: TRBD1; CDR3aa: CASSHGTGHLVYNEQFF; CDR3nt: TGTGCCAGCAGCCATGGGACAGGGCATTTGGTGTACAATGAGCAGTTCTTC
abundance: .; v_gene: TRBV7-8; j_gene: TRBJ2-3; d_gene: .; CDR3aa: CASSRDPRGTDTQYF; CDR3nt: TGTGCCAGCAGTCGGGACCCTCGGGGGACAGATACGCAGTATTTT
abundance: .; v_gene: TRBV12-3/TRBV12-4; j_gene: TRBJ2-7; d_gene: .; CDR3aa: CASSSDWSYEQYF; CDR3nt: TGTGCCAGCAGTTCGGACTGGTCCTACGAGCAGTACTTC
abundance: .; v_gene: TRBV5-1; j_gene: TRBJ2-2; d_gene: .; CDR3aa: CASSLEADRELFF; CDR3nt: TGCGCCAGCAGCTTGGAGGCAGACAGGGAGCTGTTTTTT
abundance: .; v_gene: TRBV20-1; j_gene: TRBJ2-5; d_gene: .; CDR3aa: CSATPAVKETQYF; CDR3nt: TGCAGTGCTACTCCAGCGGTAAAAGAGACCCAGTACTTC
abundance: few; v_gene: TRBV24-1; j_gene: TRBJ2-1; d_gene: TRBD1; CDR3aa: CATSDKKPGQGADNEQFF; CDR3nt: TGTGCCACCAGTGACAAAAAGCCGGGACAGGGGGCGGACAATGAGCAGTTCTTC
abundance: many; v_gene: TRBV16; j_gene: TRBJ1-2; d_gene: TRBD1; CDR3aa: CASSGQGYGYTF; CDR3nt: TGTGCCAGCAGCGGACAGGGGTATGGCTACACCTTC
abundance: .; v_gene: TRBV5-1; j_gene: TRBJ2-1; d_gene: TRBD2; CDR3aa: CASSLVLAGSYNEQFF; CDR3nt: TGCGCCAGCAGCTTGGTACTAGCGGGCTCCTACAATGAGCAGTTCTTC
abundance: .; v_gene: TRBV12-3/TRBV12-4; j_gene: TRBJ1-1; d_gene: .; CDR3aa: CASTPLARSRWTRRTAFF; CDR3nt: TGTGCCAGCACCCCCCTGGCCAGGTCCCGCTGGACCCGGAGAACGGCTTTCTTT
abundance: many; v_gene: TRBV5-1; j_gene: TRBJ2-1; d_gene: .; CDR3aa: CASTKGVTNEQFF; CDR3nt: TGCGCCAGCACAAAAGGGGTGACCAATGAGCAGTTCTTC
abundance: few; v_gene: TRBV10-3; j_gene: TRBJ2-7; d_gene: .; CDR3aa: CAISHLREDHEQYF; CDR3nt: TGTGCCATCAGCCACCTGAGGGAGGACCACGAGCAGTACTTC
abundance: .; v_gene: TRBV29-1; j_gene: TRBJ2-1; d_gene: .; CDR3aa: CSVEGPRGEQFF; CDR3nt: TGCAGCGTTGAAGGCCCCAGGGGTGAGCAGTTCTTC
abundance: .; v_gene: TRBV29-1; j_gene: TRBJ2-7; d_gene: .; CDR3aa: CSVRPRGAYEQYF; CDR3nt: TGCAGCGTCCGACCGAGGGGGGCGTACGAGCAGTACTTC
abundance: many; v_gene: TRBV10-3; j_gene: TRBJ2-1; d_gene: .; CDR3aa: CAISDRESFDEQFF; CDR3nt: TGTGCCATCAGTGACAGGGAGAGTTTCGATGAGCAGTTCTTC
abundance: .; v_gene: TRBV4-2; j_gene: TRBJ2-4; d_gene: .; CDR3aa: CASSQGGARVGFENIQYF; CDR3nt: TGTGCCAGCAGCCAAGGGGGTGCAAGGGTAGGGTTCGAAAACATTCAGTACTTC
abundance: .; v_gene: TRBV7-2; j_gene: TRBJ1-2; d_gene: .; CDR3aa: CASSLGATGGYGYTF; CDR3nt: TGTGCCAGCAGCTTAGGGGCCACTGGGGGGTATGGCTACACCTTC
abundance: few; v_gene: TRBV27; j_gene: TRBJ1-5; d_gene: .; CDR3aa: CASSLVGRDEVQPQHF; CDR3nt: TGTGCCAGCAGTTTAGTGGGACGGGATGAGGTTCAGCCCCAGCATTTT
abundance: few; v_gene: TRBV9; j_gene: TRBJ1-1; d_gene: .; CDR3aa: CASSRGGGAMNTEAFF; CDR3nt: TGTGCCAGCAGCCGCGGCGGGGGCGCTATGAACACTGAAGCTTTCTTT
abundance: many; v_gene: TRBV6-2/TRBV6-3; j_gene: TRBJ2-3; d_gene: .; CDR3aa: CASSYRPREGTDTQYF; CDR3nt: TGTGCCAGCAGTTATAGGCCGAGGGAGGGCACAGATACGCAGTATTTT
abundance: many; v_gene: TRBV12-3/TRBV12-4; j_gene: TRBJ2-7; d_gene: .; CDR3aa: CASSLGLVYEQYF; CDR3nt: TGTGCCAGCAGTTTAGGACTCGTATACGAGCAGTACTTC
abundance: few; v_gene: TRBV6-5; j_gene: TRBJ2-3; d_gene: TRBD1; CDR3aa: CASSYDDRGEIDTQYF; CDR3nt: TGTGCCAGCAGTTACGACGACAGGGGGGAAATAGATACGCAGTATTTT
abundance: many; v_gene: TRBV18; j_gene: TRBJ2-5; d_gene: .; CDR3aa: CASSSGTQETQYF; CDR3nt: TGTGCCAGCTCATCAGGGACCCAAGAGACCCAGTACTTC
abundance: .; v_gene: TRBV7-2; j_gene: TRBJ2-7; d_gene: TRBD2; CDR3aa: CASSSETSGTTHEQYF; CDR3nt: TGTGCCAGCAGCTCCGAGACTAGCGGGACGACCCACGAGCAGTACTTC
abundance: many; v_gene: TRBV11-1; j_gene: TRBJ2-4; d_gene: .; CDR3aa: CASSPPPLLAKNIQYF; CDR3nt: TGTGCCAGCAGCCCCCCACCTCTACTAGCCAAAAACATTCAGTACTTC
abundance: .; v_gene: TRBV29-1; j_gene: TRBJ2-7; d_gene: .; CDR3aa: CSVRGDRGYEQYF; CDR3nt: TGCAGCGTCCGCGGGGACAGAGGCTACGAGCAGTACTTC